Below are 7 T cell receptor beta chains sequenced from a single sample in a study of cytomegalovirus exposure and HLA in healthy donors. Profiling relied on immunoSEQ multiplex PCR, and the TCRdb table lists in-frame clones only, not all of them. The table shows about 250,000 clones, with over 75% occurring only once. Sequences were obtained from PBMCs. These TCRs come from a man between 18 and 29 years old in good health and CMV-seropositive.

V gene TRBV13 combines with J gene TRBJ2-1, with 9 bases matching TRBD2. The J segment lost 6 bases and the V segment lost 5 bases, leaving 8 bases of the junction unmatched. Germline CDR1 and CDR2: PRHDT and FYEKMQ (reference sequence). CDR3 length: 15 amino acids. CDR3 sequence reads: CASSPRGSGSNEQFF. CDR3 sequence (DNA): TGTGCCAGCAGCCCCCGGGGTAGCGGGAGCAATGAGCAGTTCTTC.

Only a few counts were recorded for this clone. CDR3 nucleotide sequence: TGTGCCAGCTCACCAGCAGGCTCTGGAAACACCATATATTTT. Protein sequence: CASSPAGSGNTIYF. The genes are TRBV18 and TRBJ1-3; D is uncertain. Trimming took off 2 bases at V and 0 bases at J, with 5 bases between the two ends. There are 14 residues in the CDR3. Germline V gives CDR1 KGHSH, CDR2 LQKENI. Full variable domain (rest looked up from reference TRBV18 and TRBJ1-3): NAGVMQNPRHLVRRRGQEARLRCSPMKGHSHVYWYRQLPEEGLKFMVYLQKENIIDESGMPKERFSAEFPKEGPSILRIQQVVRGDSAAYFCASSPAGSGNTIYFGEGSWLTVV.

The chain carries TRBV19 and TRBJ2-7; TRBD1 is a possible D gene (6 bases). The V gene lost 3 bases and the J gene lost 0 bases, with 9 bases spanning the gap. The germline CDR1 and CDR2 sequences are LNHDA and SQIVND (reference sequence). The CDR3 has 14 amino acids. CDR3 region: CASSIGTSSYEQYF. Written as DNA, the CDR3 is TGTGCCAGTAGTATTGGGACAAGCTCCTACGAGCAGTACTTC.

The V call is TRBV10-1, the J call TRBJ1-2, with D tentatively TRBD1 (6 bases). CDR3 length equals 13 residues. Per germline, CDR1 WNHNN and CDR2 SYGVQD (reference sequence). The V and J ends lost 6 bases and 1 base respectively, with 9 bases between them. CDR3 coding DNA: TGCGCCAGCAGCCGAGGGGGTAACTATGGCTACACCTTC. Translating it yields CASSRGGNYGYTF.

The chain has TRBV10-3 and TRBJ1-5; maybe TRBD1 (5 bases). Trimming took off 2 bases at V and 4 bases at J, with 12 bases between the two ends. Germline V CDR1 and CDR2: ENHRY, SYGVKD. The CDR3 is 15 amino acids. Written as DNA, the CDR3 is TGTGCCATCAGTGAGGGCGTTGGGGGTAATCAGCCCCAGCATTTT. This gives the protein CAISEGVGGNQPQHF.

The V and J genes are TRBV29-1 and TRBJ2-3, with unresolved D. Trimming cost V 3 bases and J 4 bases, with 11 bases left between them. Germline CDR1 reads SQVTM; CDR2 reads ANQGSEA. The CDR3 runs 13 residues. CDR3 sequence: CSVEGQMADTQYF. For the CDR3, the DNA is TGCAGCGTTGAGGGCCAGATGGCAGATACGCAGTATTTT.

The genes are TRBV27 and TRBJ2-7; 9 nucleotides align to TRBD1. CDR1 and CDR2 (germline): MNHEY, SMNVEV (reference sequence). The length of the CDR3 is 14 residues. With 5 bases clipped from V and 5 bases from J, the junction kept 7 bases outside the gene matches. The CDR3 DNA is TGTGCCAGCAGTCCCCGGGGACAGGGACACGAGCAGTACTTC. It translates to CASSPRGQGHEQYF.